In its sample, the clone carrying this T cell receptor (beta chain) was seen a few times. Its specificity is unknown. The sample belongs to a study of STAT3 mutations in large granular lymphocyte leukemia. Study-level information: Roughly half the longitudinally sequenced T-LGLL patients had canonical STAT3 mutations.

Trimming removed 2 bases from V and 0 bases from J; junction bases left unmatched: 4. CDR1 and CDR2 from the germline V gene are SGHRS and YFSETQ. The CDR3 runs to 17 residues. Assay used: immunoSEQ multiplex PCR; TCRdb lists only in-frame clones, some missing. The sample includes around 10,000 clones, roughly 55% of them seen just once. Points from the study as a whole: Every T-cell large granular lymphocyte leukemia patient had at least one immunodominant TCR beta clonotype.

This TCR derives from a boy aged 5-17 years with T-cell large granular lymphocyte leukemia. Some clones in this sample may be carry-over from other donors' samples. Source material: peripheral blood mononuclear cells. V is TRBV5-1 and J is TRBJ2-2, with 10 bases aligning to TRBD2. Here the CDR3 DNA reads TGCGCCAGCAGCTTAGGGACTAGCGCCGCGAACACCGGGGAGCTGTTTTTT. It specifies CASSLGTSAANTGELFF.